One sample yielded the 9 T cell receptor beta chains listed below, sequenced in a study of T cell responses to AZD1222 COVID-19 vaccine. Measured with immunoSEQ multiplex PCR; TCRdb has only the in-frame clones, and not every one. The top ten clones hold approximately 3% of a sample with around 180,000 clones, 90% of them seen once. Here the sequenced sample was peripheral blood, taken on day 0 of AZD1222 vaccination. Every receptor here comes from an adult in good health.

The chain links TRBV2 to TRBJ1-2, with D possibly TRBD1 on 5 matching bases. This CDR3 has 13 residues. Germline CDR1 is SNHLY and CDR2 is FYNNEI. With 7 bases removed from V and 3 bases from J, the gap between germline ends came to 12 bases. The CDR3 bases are TGTGCCAGCAACGTCAGGGTCGACTATGGCTACACCTTC. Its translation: CASNVRVDYGYTF. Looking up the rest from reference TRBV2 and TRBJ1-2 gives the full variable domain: EPEVTQTPSHQVTQMGQEVILRCVPISNHLYFYWYRQILGQKVEFLVSFYNNEISEKSEIFDDQFSVERPDGSNFTLKIRSTKLEDSAMYFCASNVRVDYGYTFGSGTRLTVV.

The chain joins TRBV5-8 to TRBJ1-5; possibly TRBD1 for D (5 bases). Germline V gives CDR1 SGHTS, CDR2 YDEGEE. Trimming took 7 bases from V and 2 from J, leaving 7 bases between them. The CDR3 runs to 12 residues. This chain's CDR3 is CASLGGNQPQHF. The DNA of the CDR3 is TGTGCCAGCCTGGGGGGCAATCAGCCCCAGCATTTT.

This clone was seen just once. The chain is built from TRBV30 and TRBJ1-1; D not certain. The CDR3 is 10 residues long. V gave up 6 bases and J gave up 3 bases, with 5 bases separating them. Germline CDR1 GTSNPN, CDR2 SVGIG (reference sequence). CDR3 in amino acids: CACCDTEAFF. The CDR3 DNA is TGTGCCTGCTGCGACACTGAAGCTTTCTTT. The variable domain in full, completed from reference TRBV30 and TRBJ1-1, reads SQTIHQWPATLVQPVGSPLSLECTVEGTSNPNLYWYRQAAGRGLQLLFYSVGIGQISSEVPQNLSASRPQDRQFILSSKKLLLSDSGFYLCACCDTEAFFGQGTRLTVV.

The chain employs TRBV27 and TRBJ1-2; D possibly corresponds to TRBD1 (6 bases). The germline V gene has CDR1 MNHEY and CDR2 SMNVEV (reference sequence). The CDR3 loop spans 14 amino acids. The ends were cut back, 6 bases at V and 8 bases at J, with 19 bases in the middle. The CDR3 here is CASSLGLGGQGYTF. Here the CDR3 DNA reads TGTGCCAGCAGCCTAGGGTTGGGGGGCCAAGGCTACACCTTC.

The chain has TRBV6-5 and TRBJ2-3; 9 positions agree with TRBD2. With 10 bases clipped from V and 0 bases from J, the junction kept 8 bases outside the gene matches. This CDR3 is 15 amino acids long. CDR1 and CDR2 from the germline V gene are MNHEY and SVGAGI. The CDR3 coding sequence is TGTGCCACCAAACCAGCGGGGGGCAGCACAGATACGCAGTATTTT. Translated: CATKPAGGSTDTQYF.

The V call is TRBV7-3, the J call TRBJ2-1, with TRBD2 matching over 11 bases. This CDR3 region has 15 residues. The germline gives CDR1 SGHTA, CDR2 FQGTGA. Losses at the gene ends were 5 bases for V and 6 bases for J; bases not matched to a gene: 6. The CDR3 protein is CASSPGGLAVNEQFF. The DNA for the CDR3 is TGTGCCAGCAGCCCGGGGGGACTAGCGGTCAATGAGCAGTTCTTC.

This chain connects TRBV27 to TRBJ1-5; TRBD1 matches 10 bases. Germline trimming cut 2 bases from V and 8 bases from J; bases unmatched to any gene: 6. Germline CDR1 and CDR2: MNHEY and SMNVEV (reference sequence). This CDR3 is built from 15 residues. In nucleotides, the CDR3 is TGTGCCAGCAGTTTAAAGACAGGGGGCATGGAGCCCCAGCATTTT. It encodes CASSLKTGGMEPQHF.

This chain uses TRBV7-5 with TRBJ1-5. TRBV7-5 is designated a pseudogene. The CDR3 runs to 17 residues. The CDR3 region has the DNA TGTGCCAGAAGCAGCCCAGGCGGTGCCGGGGGCAATCAGCCCCAGCATTTT. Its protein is CARSSPGGAGGNQPQHF.

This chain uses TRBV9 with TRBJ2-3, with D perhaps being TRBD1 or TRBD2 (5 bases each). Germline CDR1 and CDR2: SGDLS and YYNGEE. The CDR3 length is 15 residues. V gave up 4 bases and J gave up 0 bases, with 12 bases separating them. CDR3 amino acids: CASSSWGRSTDTQYF. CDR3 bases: TGTGCCAGCAGCTCATGGGGGAGAAGCACAGATACGCAGTATTTT.